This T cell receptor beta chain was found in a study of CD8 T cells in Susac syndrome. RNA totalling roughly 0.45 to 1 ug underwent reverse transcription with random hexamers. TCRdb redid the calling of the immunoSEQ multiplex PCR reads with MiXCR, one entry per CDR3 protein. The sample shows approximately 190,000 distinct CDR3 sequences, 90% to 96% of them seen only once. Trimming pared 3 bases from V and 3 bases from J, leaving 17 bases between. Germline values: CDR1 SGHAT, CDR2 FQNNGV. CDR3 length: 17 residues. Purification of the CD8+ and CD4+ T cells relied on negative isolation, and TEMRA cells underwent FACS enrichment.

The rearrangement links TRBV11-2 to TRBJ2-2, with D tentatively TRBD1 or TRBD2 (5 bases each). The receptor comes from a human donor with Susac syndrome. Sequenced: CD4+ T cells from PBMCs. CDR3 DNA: TGTGCCAGCAGCTTCCGGGGCCTTCTAACGCACACCGGGGAGCTGTTTTTT. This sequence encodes CASSFRGLLTHTGELFF.